Presented here are 5 T cell receptor beta chains from one specimen sequenced in a study of cytomegalovirus exposure and HLA in healthy donors. 60 Vbeta and 13 Jbeta primers were used in PCR. Clones were read by immunoSEQ multiplex PCR, and TCRdb kept only the in-frame ones, dropping some. The table for this sample gives tens of thousands of clones. The sequenced sample was PBMCs. These receptors all come from a woman in her fifties or sixties in good health and CMV-seropositive.

CDR3 in DNA: TGTGCCAGCAGCTTACGACAGGGAAAGGCTGAAGCTTTCTTT. It codes for CASSLRQGKAEAFF. The genes are TRBV11-2 and TRBJ1-1; TRBD1 matches 7 bases. Germline assignment: CDR1 SGHAT and CDR2 FQNNGV. This CDR3 comprises 14 residues. Trimming took 2 bases from V and 6 from J; bases not matched to a gene: 6.

This chain links TRBV5-1 with TRBJ2-3, with 9 bases identical to TRBD2. Looked up from germline, CDR1 is SGHRS and CDR2 is YFSETQ. The CDR3 is 16 residues long. V trimming: 4 bases; J trimming: 2 bases; junction bases outside the gene matches: 8. CDR3 in DNA: TGCGCCAGCAGCGGGCCTAGCGGGACATACACAGATACGCAGTATTTT. It translates to CASSGPSGTYTDTQYF.

This chain uses TRBV14 with TRBJ2-1, with 8 bases that match TRBD1. The ends lost 0 bases at V and 4 bases at J; junction bases unmatched: 5. The V gene's germline CDR1 is SGHDN and CDR2 FVKESK. The CDR3 has 16 residues. CDR3 DNA: TGTGCCAGCAGCCAAGATAGGACAGGGACATACAATGAGCAGTTCTTC. Translated, it gives CASSQDRTGTYNEQFF. Full variable domain (remainder filled in from reference TRBV14 and TRBJ2-1): EAGVTQFPSHSVIEKGQTVTLRCDPISGHDNLYWYRRVMGKEIKFLLHFVKESKQDESGMPNNRFLAERTGGTYSTLKVQPAELEDSGVYFCASSQDRTGTYNEQFFGPGTRLTVL.

The CDR3 nucleotides read TGTGCCAGCTCACCACCGCAGGTTACCGAAAAACTGTTTTTT. Amino acid sequence: CASSPPQVTEKLFF. The gene calls are TRBV18 and TRBJ1-4; D not resolved. Germline V gene sequence: CDR1 KGHSH, CDR2 LQKENI. The V gene lost 0 bases and the J gene lost 8 bases, with 10 bases spanning the gap. The CDR3 loop spans 14 amino acids.

The CDR3 DNA is TGTGCCAGTAGTCCCTCGGACAGGTATAGCAATCAGCCCCAGCATTTT. This gives the protein CASSPSDRYSNQPQHF. The chain is built from TRBV19 and TRBJ1-5, with TRBD1 matching 7 bases. Unmatched junction bases numbered 7, after V lost 5 bases and J lost 0 bases. The germline V gene encodes CDR1 LNHDA and CDR2 SQIVND (reference sequence). This CDR3 contains 16 residues. Drawing the rest from reference TRBV19 and TRBJ1-5, the complete variable domain is DGGITQSPKYLFRKEGQNVTLSCEQNLNHDAMYWYRQDPGQGLRLIYYSQIVNDFQKGDIAEGYSVSREKKESFPLTVTSAQKNPTAFYLCASSPSDRYSNQPQHFGDGTRLSIL.